The present T cell receptor beta chain was sequenced within a study of blood T cell repertoires in COVID-19. Overall study context: Some COVID-19 samples were acute and others convalescent; all came from the United States, Italy and Spain. PBMCs, B-cell-depleted T cells, or T cells were the source of the cDNA or gDNA that made up the material.

Study processing details: Cell counts per sample came from amplifying reference gene primers. Produced via immunoSEQ multiplex PCR; TCRdb's table is partial and in-frame only. The V and J calls and the clone size are those of that table, but D and trimming were determined from the DNA. The data contain about 220,000 clones, nearly 90% of them singletons. Germline V lookup: CDR1 MRHNA, CDR2 SNTAGT. The CDR3 loop spans 17 amino acids. Trimming removed 3 bases at V and 0 bases at J, with 15 bases between. Individuals aged about 18 to 90 years were recruited from fewer than 25 US areas. The receptor comes from a man aged 30 to 39 who had been exposed to COVID-19. The material sequenced was PBMCs or T cells enriched from blood (not recorded which). The J gene is TRBJ2-1, the V gene TRBV6-4; possibly TRBD1 for D (5 bases). This CDR3 is CASSEGWGRSSYNEQFF. The CDR3 DNA follows: TGTGCCAGCAGTGAGGGATGGGGCAGAAGCTCCTACAATGAGCAGTTCTTC.